One TCR beta chain is described in this entry. Its antigen is still unknown. Template material for TCR beta VDJ and CDR3 profiling consisted of genomic DNA. Each CDR3 protein gets one entry after TCRdb re-called the reads with MiXCR. The sample has 150,000 to 200,000 distinct CDR3 sequences; 55% to 70% are singletons. The germline V gene encodes CDR1 ENHRY and CDR2 SYGVKD. The J segment lost 5 bases and the V segment lost 6 bases, leaving 4 bases of the junction unmatched. This CDR3 is 13 amino acids long. The data were obtained in a study of CD8+CD57+ T cells in acquired aplastic anemia. About the research overall: Sorting CD4+ and CD8+ cells gave DNA averaging approximately 3 ug. Study-wide results and caveats: Patients and controls turned out to have roughly 30 CD8+ CDR3 sequences in common. Patient and control CD8+ Simpson's diversity was not significantly different.

This chain connects TRBV10-3 to TRBJ2-7; 10 bases fit TRBD1. The sample was sorted CD4+, CD8+, or CD8+CD57+ T cells (not recorded which) from PBMCs. This receptor was obtained from a human donor with severe aplastic anemia or a healthy control (not recorded which). The CDR3 DNA is TGTGCCATCAGCGGACAGGGGGACAACGAGCAGTACTTC. Protein: CAISGQGDNEQYF.